These 30 T cell receptor beta chains originate from one sample sequenced in a study of cytomegalovirus exposure and HLA in healthy donors. The data were produced by immunoSEQ multiplex PCR, yet TCRdb's version contains in-frame clones alone and is incomplete. Among over 100,000 clones listed, 88% were seen once. Material: PBMCs. The origin of the receptors is a young woman in good health and CMV-seronegative.

This chain joins TRBV18 and TRBJ2-5; a possible D gene is TRBD2 (6 bases). This CDR3 has 12 amino acids. Trimming shortened V by 3 bases and J by 5 bases, and 7 bases separated the two germline ends. Germline CDR1 is KGHSH and CDR2 is LQKENI. CDR3 region: CASSPAGETQYF. The CDR3 DNA is TGTGCCAGCTCACCGGCGGGGGAGACCCAGTACTTC.

The chain joins TRBV5-5 to TRBJ2-7; 8 nucleotides line up with TRBD2. The trim removed 4 bases at V and 4 bases at J, leaving 7 bases unmatched. This CDR3 is 14 amino acids long. From germline, CDR1 is SGHKS and CDR2 YYEKEE (reference sequence). CDR3 amino acids: CASSVTSGPYEQYF. CDR3 DNA: TGTGCCAGCAGCGTAACTAGCGGACCGTACGAGCAGTACTTC.

The chain recombines TRBV28 with TRBJ2-5; D possibly corresponds to TRBD2 (5 bases). The ends were cut back, 4 bases at V and 0 bases at J, with 15 bases in the middle. CDR3 size: 16 residues. Germline V gene lookup returns CDR1 MDHEN and CDR2 SYDVKM. CDR3 protein: CASSSYREQYQETQYF. Here the CDR3 DNA reads TGTGCCAGCAGTTCATACCGGGAACAATACCAAGAGACCCAGTACTTC.

V and J are TRBV7-3 and TRBJ2-2, with D uncertain. Germline CDR1 is SGHTA and CDR2 is FQGTGA. Trimming removed 5 bases at V and 6 bases at J, with 10 bases between. The CDR3 runs 13 residues. This chain's CDR3 is CASSRLAAGELFF. CDR3 DNA sequence: TGTGCCAGCAGCCGACTTGCCGCCGGGGAGCTGTTTTTT.

V and J are TRBV9 and TRBJ2-1, with 7 positions matching TRBD2. The CDR3 consists of 14 residues. The trim removed 0 bases at V and 6 bases at J, leaving 3 bases unmatched. The germline V gene encodes CDR1 SGDLS and CDR2 YYNGEE. The CDR3 DNA reads as TGTGCCAGCAGCGTAGGGGGGGGTACCAATGAGCAGTTCTTC. Protein sequence: CASSVGGGTNEQFF.

This chain links TRBV6-5 with TRBJ1-1; D might be TRBD1 (5 bases). The CDR3 runs 16 residues. CDR1 and CDR2 from the germline V gene are MNHEY and SVGAGI. Trimming left V 2 bases short and J 3 bases short, with 16 bases between. The CDR3 nucleotides are TGTGCCAGCAGTTACAGATCCCCAGGGTGGGACACTGAAGCTTTCTTT. The encoded protein is CASSYRSPGWDTEAFF.

The V and J genes are TRBV7-9 and TRBJ2-7; 7 nucleotides agree with TRBD1. Germline V gene lookup returns CDR1 SEHNR and CDR2 FQNEAQ (reference sequence). V lost 4 bases, J lost 11 bases, and 8 bases stayed unmatched. The CDR3 length is 12 residues. The CDR3 nucleotides read TGTGCCAGCAGCTCGTCGGACAGGCGGAAGTACTTC. Residues: CASSSSDRRKYF.

This clone was counted a single time. The chain is built from TRBV11-1 and TRBJ2-1; possible D gene TRBD2, 6 bases. The CDR3 runs to 12 residues. Germline loops: CDR1 SGHAT, CDR2 FQDESV (reference sequence). V lost 9 bases and J lost 2, with 8 bases in between. CDR3: CASKRAYNEQFF. CDR3 DNA sequence: TGTGCCAGTAAGCGGGCCTACAATGAGCAGTTCTTC. The full variable domain, rest sourced from reference TRBV11-1 and TRBJ2-1, is EAEVAQSPRYKITEKSQAVAFWCDPISGHATLYWYRQILGQGPELLVQFQDESVVDDSQLPKDRFSAERLKGVDSTLKIQPAELGDSAMYLCASKRAYNEQFFGPGTRLTVL.

The V and J genes are TRBV27 and TRBJ2-7, with 10 bases lining up with TRBD1. The V gene end was trimmed by 5 bases and the J gene end by 6 bases; junction bases not matched to a gene: 7. Germline V gene data show CDR1 as MNHEY and CDR2 as SMNVEV (reference sequence). CDR3 size: 14 residues. The CDR3 reads CASSPGQGVGEQYF. CDR3 sequence (DNA): TGTGCCAGCAGTCCCGGACAGGGGGTAGGCGAGCAGTACTTC.

V is TRBV18 and J is TRBJ1-1; possibly TRBD1 for D (5 bases). Trimming left V 3 bases short and J 2 bases short, with 7 bases between. The CDR3 runs to 13 residues. CDR1 is KGHSH, CDR2 LQKENI, per germline. As DNA, the CDR3 is TGTGCCAGCTCACCGACAGTTAACACTGAAGCTTTCTTT. The encoded protein is CASSPTVNTEAFF.

The rearrangement uses TRBV19 and TRBJ2-3; a possible D gene is TRBD1 (6 bases). Trimming took 8 bases from V and 0 from J, leaving 15 bases between them. The CDR3 has 15 residues. Looked up from germline, CDR1 is LNHDA and CDR2 is SQIVND (reference sequence). The DNA of the CDR3 is TGTGCCAGTCCCACAGGGACAACTAGCACAGATACGCAGTATTTT. Amino acid sequence: CASPTGTTSTDTQYF. The whole variable domain, remainder taken from reference TRBV19 and TRBJ2-3, is DGGITQSPKYLFRKEGQNVTLSCEQNLNHDAMYWYRQDPGQGLRLIYYSQIVNDFQKGDIAEGYSVSREKKESFPLTVTSAQKNPTAFYLCASPTGTTSTDTQYFGPGTRLTVL.

This clone was seen only once. The DNA of the CDR3 is TGTGCCAGCTCACCCATGGGACTGTGGTCACCCCTCCACTTT. Translated: CASSPMGLWSPLHF. V gene TRBV18 combines with J gene TRBJ1-6; a possible D gene is TRBD1 (5 bases). The germline V gene encodes CDR1 KGHSH and CDR2 LQKENI. This CDR3 contains 14 residues. Trimming took off 3 bases at V and 10 bases at J, with 13 bases between the two ends.

The chain combines TRBV27 with TRBJ2-1; unclear D gene. V was trimmed by 9 bases and J by 0 bases, leaving 12 bases between them. The CDR3 is 14 amino acids. Germline values: CDR1 MNHEY, CDR2 SMNVEV (reference sequence). In nucleotides, the CDR3 is TGTGCCAGACCTAACTATAGCTCCTACAATGAGCAGTTCTTC. It codes for CARPNYSSYNEQFF.

The CDR3 nucleotides read TGTGCCAGCAGTTTAGGCGGGAGTAGTTCTGGGGAGCAGTTCTTC. Translated: CASSLGGSSSGEQFF. V usage is TRBV27 and J usage is TRBJ2-1; 7 bases map to TRBD2. The CDR3 has 15 residues. Trimming at V came to 2 bases and at J to 10 bases, leaving 11 bases not matched to a gene. Germline-derived CDR1 and CDR2 are MNHEY and SMNVEV (reference sequence).

The table lists this clone with a count of one. The chain has TRBV28 and TRBJ2-4; no firm D call. Trimming shortened V by 8 bases and J by 0 bases, and 11 bases separated the two germline ends. From germline, CDR1 is MDHEN and CDR2 SYDVKM. This CDR3 is built from 14 residues. The CDR3 DNA is TGTGCCAGCCATACACAGACAGCCAAAAACATTCAGTACTTC. It encodes CASHTQTAKNIQYF.

This clone was observed once. The rearrangement links TRBV5-4 to TRBJ2-7; 12 bases fit TRBD1. V dropped 4 bases and J dropped 7; count of bases not matched to a gene: 6. The CDR3 runs 14 residues. The germline V gene has CDR1 SGHNT and CDR2 YYREEE (reference sequence). The CDR3 here is CASSRDRGLWEQYF. CDR3 nucleotide sequence: TGTGCCAGCAGCCGGGACAGGGGGCTTTGGGAGCAGTACTTC. The variable domain in full, completed from reference TRBV5-4 and TRBJ2-7, reads ETGVTQSPTHLIKTRGQQVTLRCSSQSGHNTVSWYQQALGQGPQFIFQYYREEENGRGNFPPRFSGLQFPNYSSELNVNALELDDSALYLCASSRDRGLWEQYFGPGTRLTVT.

V gene TRBV30 combines with J gene TRBJ2-3; a weak D match, TRBD2 (5 bases). From germline, CDR1 is GTSNPN and CDR2 SVGIG (reference sequence). This CDR3 comprises 14 residues. V dropped 5 bases and J dropped 2 bases, with 14 bases sitting between them. The CDR3 loop reads CAWAGGKHTDTQYF. The DNA of the CDR3 is TGTGCCTGGGCGGGTGGGAAACACACAGATACGCAGTATTTT.

This clone appeared a single time. The chain has TRBV28 and TRBJ2-5; 15 bases agree with TRBD2. The CDR3 is made up of 18 amino acids. CDR1 MDHEN and CDR2 SYDVKM come from the germline V gene. With 2 bases clipped from V and 5 bases from J, the junction kept 9 bases outside the gene matches. This CDR3 reads CASSLRRTSGGAGETQYF. The CDR3 nucleotides read TGTGCCAGCAGTTTACGCCGGACTAGCGGGGGGGCCGGGGAGACCCAGTACTTC.

This clone was seen a few times. V and J are TRBV4-2 and TRBJ2-7, with D possibly matching TRBD2 (5 bases). The CDR3 loop spans 14 amino acids. Trimming removed 1 base from V and 4 bases from J, with 11 bases in between. Per germline, CDR1 LGHNA and CDR2 YNFKEQ. DNA of the CDR3: TGTGCCAGCAGCCAAGGTTCCGGGAAGTACGAGCAGTACTTC. This translates into CASSQGSGKYEQYF.

This chain connects TRBV7-6 to TRBJ2-7, with a tentative D call TRBD1 (5 bases). This CDR3 has 13 amino acids. CDR1 and CDR2 from the germline V gene are SGHVS and FNYEAQ. V gave up 0 bases and J gave up 3 bases, with 6 bases separating them. Here the CDR3 DNA reads TGTGCCAGCAGCTTAGCAGGGGACTACGAGCAGTACTTC. Residues: CASSLAGDYEQYF. The variable domain in full, with the rest retrieved from reference TRBV7-6 and TRBJ2-7, is GAGVSQSPRYKVTKRGQDVALRCDPISGHVSLYWYRQALGQGPEFLTYFNYEAQQDKSGLPNDRFSAERPEGSISTLTIQRTEQRDSAMYRCASSLAGDYEQYFGPGTRLTVT.

This clone was detected only once. The chain couples TRBV9 to TRBJ2-3; no firm D call. The V and J ends lost 4 bases and 2 bases respectively, with 5 bases between them. CDR1 is SGDLS, CDR2 YYNGEE, per germline. The CDR3 covers 12 residues. The CDR3: CASSPYTDTQYF. CDR3 sequence (DNA): TGTGCCAGCAGCCCCTACACAGATACGCAGTATTTT.

The V gene is TRBV27, the J gene TRBJ2-6; 15 positions agree with TRBD2. Trimming at V came to 3 bases and at J to 4 bases, leaving 10 bases not matched to a gene. Per germline, CDR1 MNHEY and CDR2 SMNVEV (reference sequence). The CDR3 covers 20 residues. CDR3 DNA sequence: TGTGCCAGCAGTTTCTTCGGGAAGGGGACTAGCGGGAGGGGGGCCAACGTCCTGACTTTC. Encoded protein: CASSFFGKGTSGRGANVLTF.

As concerns this clone: Relative to the germline gene, one junction end is altered; a read error may explain this. V usage is TRBV7-9 and J usage is TRBJ2-7; D is possibly TRBD2 (5 bases). The CDR3 has 15 residues. Germline V lookup: CDR1 SEHNR, CDR2 FQNEAQ (reference sequence). Here the CDR3 reads CASSLAPGNSNEQYF. Written as DNA, the CDR3 is TGTGCCAGCAGCTTAGCTCCCGGGAACTCCAACGAGCAGTACTTC.

J is TRBJ2-1 and V is TRBV30; D is undetermined. Trimming cost V 1 base and J 8 bases, with 15 bases left between them. The CDR3 contains 14 residues. Per the germline V gene, CDR1 is GTSNPN and CDR2 is SVGIG (reference sequence). CDR3: CAWSGVAPPDEQFF. The CDR3 nucleotides read TGTGCCTGGAGTGGCGTCGCGCCCCCGGATGAGCAGTTCTTC.

This clone came up once. The chain joins TRBV18 to TRBJ1-1; D possibly corresponds to TRBD1 (6 bases). CDR1 is KGHSH and CDR2 is LQKENI in the germline V gene. V dropped 2 bases and J dropped 3 bases, with 19 bases sitting between them. This CDR3 contains 17 residues. CDR3 residues: CASSPIGGRGAYTEAFF. The CDR3 DNA reads as TGTGCCAGCTCACCAATCGGAGGTCGGGGGGCTTACACTGAAGCTTTCTTT.

The chain joins TRBV2 to TRBJ2-5, with D tentatively TRBD1 (5 bases). The ends were cut back, 4 bases at V and 5 bases at J, with 11 bases in the middle. The CDR3 contains 13 residues. Germline V lookup: CDR1 SNHLY, CDR2 FYNNEI. The CDR3 bases are TGTGCCAGCAGTGCCAGGGAAGGGGAGACCCAGTACTTC. This encodes CASSAREGETQYF.

This CDR3 is CASSLGQGGLYEQYF. The CDR3 DNA is TGTGCCAGCAGCTTAGGGCAGGGAGGACTCTACGAGCAGTACTTC. The V gene is TRBV11-2, the J gene TRBJ2-7; weak D call: TRBD2 (6 bases). This CDR3 spans 15 amino acids. Trimming shortened V by 1 base and J by 3 bases, and 13 bases separated the two germline ends. Germline loops: CDR1 SGHAT, CDR2 FQNNGV.

The rearrangement links TRBV9 to TRBJ2-5, with TRBD1 identical over 8 bases. The CDR3 consists of 15 residues. V trimming: 3 bases; J trimming: 5 bases; junction bases outside the gene matches: 9. The germline CDR1 and CDR2 sequences are SGDLS and YYNGEE. CDR3 in amino acids: CASSASPQGVETQYF. DNA of the CDR3: TGTGCCAGCAGCGCGAGCCCACAGGGGGTGGAGACCCAGTACTTC.

The V call is TRBV29-1, the J call TRBJ1-2, with TRBD1 matching over 11 bases. V was clipped by 7 bases and J by 0 bases; unmatched bases: 10. The germline V gene has CDR1 SQVTM and CDR2 ANQGSEA. The CDR3 consists of 16 residues. The CDR3 sequence is CSAKEPGQGANYGYTF. CDR3 coding DNA: TGCAGCGCCAAAGAGCCGGGACAGGGGGCTAACTATGGCTACACCTTC.

This chain connects TRBV19 to TRBJ2-5, with TRBD2 identical over 9 bases. Germline CDR1 reads LNHDA; CDR2 reads SQIVND (reference sequence). The CDR3 loop spans 15 amino acids. V gave up 4 bases and J gave up 5 bases; unmatched junction bases: 8. The CDR3 spells CASSTHSGRWETQYF. Here the CDR3 DNA reads TGTGCCAGTAGTACCCATAGCGGGAGATGGGAGACCCAGTACTTC.